This T cell receptor beta chain originates from a study of cytomegalovirus exposure and HLA in healthy donors. Study as a whole: Earlier findings included roughly 100 million unique TCR beta sequences obtained from some 180 million T cells.

The PCR was carried out with 60 Vbeta primers and 13 Jbeta primers. The data were produced by immunoSEQ multiplex PCR, yet TCRdb's version contains in-frame clones alone and is incomplete. The sample contains under 150,000 clones, 65% to 80% of which appear only once. This CDR3 spans 16 amino acids. Germline V CDR1 and CDR2: LGHNA, YNFKEQ. Losses at the gene ends were 4 bases for V and 6 bases for J; bases not matched to a gene: 10. The sequenced sample consisted of PBMCs. The receptor comes from a man aged 25-45 years in good health and CMV-seronegative. This chain joins TRBV4-2 and TRBJ2-1, with 9 bases identical to TRBD2. CDR3 region: CASSPGGIAGVNEQFF. The DNA of the CDR3 is TGTGCCAGCAGCCCTGGGGGAATAGCGGGGGTCAATGAGCAGTTCTTC.